This entry is about one T cell receptor (beta chain). The record originates from a study of T cells expressing NK-cell markers. Reanalyzing the 5' RACE reads, TCRdb keeps one entry per CDR3 protein, without DNA. This sample's table has about 550,000 distinct CDR3 sequences. The CDR3 has 14 residues. The V gene's germline CDR1 is KGHDR and CDR2 SFDVKD. J is TRBJ2-1 and V is TRBV24-1; TCRdb reports TRBD1, a call that lacks DNA to check it against. Sequenced sample: blood T cells: a sorted CD56 or NKG2C T cell subset, CD4+ or CD8+ T cells, or bulk PBMC T cells (not recorded which). The TCR originated in a man aged 18 to 30 in good health. The chain's CDR3 is CATSDLGTGGEQFF.